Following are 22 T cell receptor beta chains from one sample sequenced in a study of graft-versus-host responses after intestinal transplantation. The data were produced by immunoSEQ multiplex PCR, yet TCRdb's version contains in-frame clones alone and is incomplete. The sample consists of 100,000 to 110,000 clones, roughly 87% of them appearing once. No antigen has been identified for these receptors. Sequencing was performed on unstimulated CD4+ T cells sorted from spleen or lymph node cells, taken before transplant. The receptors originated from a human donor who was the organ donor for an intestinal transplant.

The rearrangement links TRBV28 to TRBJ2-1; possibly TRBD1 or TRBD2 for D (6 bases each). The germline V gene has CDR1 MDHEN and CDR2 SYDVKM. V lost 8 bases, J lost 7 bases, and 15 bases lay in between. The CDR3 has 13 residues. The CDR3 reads CASLGGRLNEQFF. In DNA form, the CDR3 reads TGTGCCAGCCTAGGGGGGAGGTTGAATGAGCAGTTCTTC.

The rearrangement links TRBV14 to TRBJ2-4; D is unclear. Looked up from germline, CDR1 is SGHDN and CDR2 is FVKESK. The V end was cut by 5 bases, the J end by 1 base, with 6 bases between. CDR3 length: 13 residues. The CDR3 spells CASSYSAKNIQYF. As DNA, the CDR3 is TGTGCCAGCAGCTACTCCGCCAAAAACATTCAGTACTTC.

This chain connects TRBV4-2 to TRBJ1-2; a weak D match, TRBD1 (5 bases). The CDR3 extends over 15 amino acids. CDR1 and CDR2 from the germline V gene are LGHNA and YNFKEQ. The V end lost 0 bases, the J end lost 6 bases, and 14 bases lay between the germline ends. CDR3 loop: CASSQDRKGINGYTF. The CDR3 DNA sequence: TGTGCCAGCAGCCAAGATAGGAAGGGGATCAATGGCTACACCTTC.

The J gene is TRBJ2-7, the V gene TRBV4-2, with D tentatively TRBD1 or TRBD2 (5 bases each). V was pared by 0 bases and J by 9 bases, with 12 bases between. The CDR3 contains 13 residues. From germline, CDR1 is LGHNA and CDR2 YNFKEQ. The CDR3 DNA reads TGTGCCAGCAGCCAAGAGGGGGTGGGCCTGCAGTACTTC. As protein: CASSQEGVGLQYF.

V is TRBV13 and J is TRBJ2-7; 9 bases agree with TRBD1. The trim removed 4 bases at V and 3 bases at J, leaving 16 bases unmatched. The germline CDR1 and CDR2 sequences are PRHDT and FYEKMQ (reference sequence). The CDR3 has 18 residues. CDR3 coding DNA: TGTGCCAGCAGCTCCATAGCCGTACGGGGGACAGGGAGCTACGAGCAGTACTTC. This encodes CASSSIAVRGTGSYEQYF. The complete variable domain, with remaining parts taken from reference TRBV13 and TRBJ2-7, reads AAGVIQSPRHLIKEKRETATLKCYPIPRHDTVYWYQQGPGQDPQFLISFYEKMQSDKGSIPDRFSAQQFSDYHSELNMSSLELGDSALYFCASSSIAVRGTGSYEQYFGPGTRLTVT.

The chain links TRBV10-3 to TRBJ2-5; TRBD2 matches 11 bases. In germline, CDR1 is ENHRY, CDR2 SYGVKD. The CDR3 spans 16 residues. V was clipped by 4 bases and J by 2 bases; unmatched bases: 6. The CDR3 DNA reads TGTGCCATCAGTGGGGTAGCGGGGGGGCAACAAGAGACCCAGTACTTC. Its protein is CAISGVAGGQQETQYF.

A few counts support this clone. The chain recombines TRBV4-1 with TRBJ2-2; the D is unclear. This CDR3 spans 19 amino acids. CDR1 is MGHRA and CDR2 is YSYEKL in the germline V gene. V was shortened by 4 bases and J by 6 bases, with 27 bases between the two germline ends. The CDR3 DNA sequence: TGCGCCAGCAGCCCTTCTCCGGGCCGCCGCCTGGAACGGGCCGGGGAGCTGTTTTTT. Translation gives CASSPSPGRRLERAGELFF.

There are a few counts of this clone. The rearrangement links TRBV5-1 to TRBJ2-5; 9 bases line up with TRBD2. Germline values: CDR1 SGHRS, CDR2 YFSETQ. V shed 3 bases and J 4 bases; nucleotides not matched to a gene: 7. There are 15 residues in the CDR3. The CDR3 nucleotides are TGCGCCAGCAGCTCCGCGGGGGGGCTGGGAGAGACCCAGTACTTC. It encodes CASSSAGGLGETQYF.

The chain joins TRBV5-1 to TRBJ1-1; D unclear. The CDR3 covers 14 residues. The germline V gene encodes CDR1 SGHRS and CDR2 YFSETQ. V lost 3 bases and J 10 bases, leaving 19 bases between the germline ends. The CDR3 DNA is TGCGCCAGCAGCTCCGAGTCCCCTCGGGATGGAGCTTTCTTT. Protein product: CASSSESPRDGAFF.

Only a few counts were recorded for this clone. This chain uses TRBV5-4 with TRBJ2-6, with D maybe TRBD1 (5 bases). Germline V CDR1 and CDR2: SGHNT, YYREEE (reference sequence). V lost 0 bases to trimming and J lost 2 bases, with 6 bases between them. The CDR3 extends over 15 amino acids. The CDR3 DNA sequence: TGTGCCAGCAGCTTGGCAGGGCCTGGGGCCAACGTCCTGACTTTC. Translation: CASSLAGPGANVLTF.

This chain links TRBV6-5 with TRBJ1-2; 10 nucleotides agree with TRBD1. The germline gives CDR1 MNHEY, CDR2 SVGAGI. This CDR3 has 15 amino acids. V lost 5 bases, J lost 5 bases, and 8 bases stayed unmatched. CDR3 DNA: TGTGCCAGCAGTCCGAATCGACAGGGGGCTTATGGCTACACCTTC. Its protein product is CASSPNRQGAYGYTF.

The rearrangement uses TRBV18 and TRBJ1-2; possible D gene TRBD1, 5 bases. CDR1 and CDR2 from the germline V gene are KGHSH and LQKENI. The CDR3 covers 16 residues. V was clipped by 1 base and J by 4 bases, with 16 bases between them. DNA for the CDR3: TGTGCCAGCTCACCACTACCGTCCAGGGACTTCTATGGCTACACCTTC. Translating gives CASSPLPSRDFYGYTF.

The CDR3 is CATSSRDRSQETQYF. The DNA of the CDR3 is TGTGCCACCAGCAGCCGGGACAGGTCTCAAGAGACCCAGTACTTC. The chain uses TRBV15 and TRBJ2-5, with 8 positions matching TRBD1. The length of the CDR3 is 15 residues. CDR1 and CDR2 from the germline V gene are LNHNV and YYDKDF (reference sequence). Unmatched junction bases numbered 5, after V lost 3 bases and J lost 2 bases. The whole variable domain, filled in from reference TRBV15 and TRBJ2-5, reads DAMVIQNPRYQVTQFGKPVTLSCSQTLNHNVMYWYQQKSSQAPKLLFHYYDKDFNNEADTPDNFQSRRPNTSFCFLDIRSPGLGDTAMYLCATSSRDRSQETQYFGPGTRLLVL.

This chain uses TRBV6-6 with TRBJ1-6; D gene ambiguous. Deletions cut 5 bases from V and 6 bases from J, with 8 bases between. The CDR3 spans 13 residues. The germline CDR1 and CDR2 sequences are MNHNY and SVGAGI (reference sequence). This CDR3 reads CASSPITNSPLHF. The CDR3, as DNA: TGTGCCAGCAGTCCCATTACTAATTCACCCCTCCACTTT.

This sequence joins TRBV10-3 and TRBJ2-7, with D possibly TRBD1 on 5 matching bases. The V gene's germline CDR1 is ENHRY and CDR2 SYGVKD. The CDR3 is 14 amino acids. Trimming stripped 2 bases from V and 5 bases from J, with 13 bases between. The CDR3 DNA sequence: TGTGCCATCAGTGAGCCCCCCAGGGTCAACGAGCAGTACTTC. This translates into CAISEPPRVNEQYF.

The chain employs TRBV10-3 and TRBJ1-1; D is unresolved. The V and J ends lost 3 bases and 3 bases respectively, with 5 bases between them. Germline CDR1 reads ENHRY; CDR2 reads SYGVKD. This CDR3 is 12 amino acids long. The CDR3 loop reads CAISDRYTEAFF. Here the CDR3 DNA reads TGTGCCATCAGTGACAGGTACACTGAAGCTTTCTTT.

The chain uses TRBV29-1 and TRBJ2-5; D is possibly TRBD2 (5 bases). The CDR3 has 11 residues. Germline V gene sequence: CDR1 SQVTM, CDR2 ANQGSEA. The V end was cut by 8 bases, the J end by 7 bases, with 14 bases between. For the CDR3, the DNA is TGCAGCTCCCCTGGGAGAGCGACCCAGTACTTC. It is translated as CSSPGRATQYF.

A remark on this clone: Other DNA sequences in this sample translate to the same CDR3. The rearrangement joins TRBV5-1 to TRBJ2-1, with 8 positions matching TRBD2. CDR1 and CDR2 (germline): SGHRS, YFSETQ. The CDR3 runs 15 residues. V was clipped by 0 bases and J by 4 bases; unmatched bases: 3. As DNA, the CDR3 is TGCGCCAGCAGCTTGGCCGCGGGGGGTTACAATGAGCAGTTCTTC. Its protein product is CASSLAAGGYNEQFF.

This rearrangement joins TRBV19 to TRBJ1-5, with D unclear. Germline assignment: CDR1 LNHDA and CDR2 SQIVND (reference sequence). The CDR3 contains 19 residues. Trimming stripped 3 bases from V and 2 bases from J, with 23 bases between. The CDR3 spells CASSIQGGVRVLRNQPQHF. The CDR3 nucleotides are TGTGCCAGTAGTATCCAAGGCGGGGTTAGAGTGTTGCGCAATCAGCCCCAGCATTTT.

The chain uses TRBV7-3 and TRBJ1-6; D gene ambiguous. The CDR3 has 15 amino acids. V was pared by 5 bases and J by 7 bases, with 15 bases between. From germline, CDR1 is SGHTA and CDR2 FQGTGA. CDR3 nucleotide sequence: TGTGCCAGCAGCCAAGGCCCCGGAGGAAATTCACCCCTCCACTTT. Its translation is CASSQGPGGNSPLHF.

The CDR3 sequence: CASSMNVPYEQYF. For the CDR3, the DNA is TGTGCCAGCAGTATGAACGTCCCCTACGAGCAGTACTTC. The chain combines TRBV27 with TRBJ2-7; D remains unclear. This CDR3 spans 13 amino acids. V was clipped by 5 bases and J by 2 bases, with 10 bases between them. CDR1 MNHEY and CDR2 SMNVEV come from the germline V gene (reference sequence).

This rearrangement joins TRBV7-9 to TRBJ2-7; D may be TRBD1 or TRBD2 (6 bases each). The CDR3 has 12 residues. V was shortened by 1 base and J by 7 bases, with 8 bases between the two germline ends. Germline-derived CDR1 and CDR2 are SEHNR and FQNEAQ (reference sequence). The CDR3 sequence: CASSLEGGEQYF. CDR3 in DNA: TGTGCCAGCAGCTTAGAGGGGGGAGAGCAGTACTTC. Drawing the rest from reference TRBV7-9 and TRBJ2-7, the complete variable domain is DTGVSQNPRHKITKRGQNVTFRCDPISEHNRLYWYRQTLGQGPEFLTYFQNEAQLEKSRLLSDRFSAERPKGSFSTLEIQRTEQGDSAMYLCASSLEGGEQYFGPGTRLTVT.